What follows are 5 T cell receptor beta chains derived from one specimen sequenced in a study of T cells in women clearing cervical HPV infection. Here immunoSEQ multiplex PCR was the method, and the copy in TCRdb shows in-frame clones only, minus some. The sample data list fewer than 40,000 clones. The sequencing sample was made of blood buffy coat. The origin of the receptors is a woman between 18 and 69 years old with a cervical HPV16 infection that either progressed to CIN3+ or cleared (not recorded which).

Comments on this clone: The read terminates 3 residues before the CDR3 end, so the remaining end is supplied by the germline J gene. This chain links TRBV30 with TRBJ1-4; 7 bases line up with TRBD1. The CDR3 has 17 residues. Germline V gene data show CDR1 as GTSNPN and CDR2 as SVGIG (reference sequence). V lost 4 bases, J lost 8 bases, and 19 bases stayed unmatched. The chain's CDR3 is CAWMGYRGPSRGEKLFF. CDR3 bases read: TGTGCCTGGATGGGGTACAGGGGCCCTTCTCGGGGAGAAAAA.

About this clone: From the germline J gene comes the end of the CDR3, since the read stops 3 residues before it. This chain connects TRBV7-9 to TRBJ1-1; no clear D gene. The V end was cut by 8 bases, the J end by 0 bases, with 4 bases between. The CDR3 sequence is 11 residues long. Looked up from germline, CDR1 is SEHNR and CDR2 is FQNEAQ (reference sequence). Here the CDR3 reads CASEVNTEAFF. The sequenced CDR3 bases are TGTGCCAGCGAGGTGAACACTGAA.

As for this clone: The read is 3 residues too short to cover the CDR3 end, so that end is filled in from the germline J gene. The chain joins TRBV30 to TRBJ2-3, with 7 bases that match TRBD2. Germline V lookup: CDR1 GTSNPN, CDR2 SVGIG (reference sequence). The CDR3 extends over 14 amino acids. The V gene end was trimmed by 3 bases and the J gene end by 7 bases; junction bases not matched to a gene: 10. The CDR3: CAWSPAGEGYTQYF. The CDR3 DNA, read in part, is TGTGCCTGGAGCCCCGCGGGGGAAGGATATACG.

CDR3: CASSPQGSAETQYF. CDR3 DNA, as far as it was read: TGTGCCAGCTCACCTCAGGGGTCCGCGGAGACC. This chain joins TRBV18 and TRBJ2-5, with D perhaps matching TRBD1 (6 bases). Sequencing ends 3 residues short of the CDR3 end; the germline J gene provides the rest. The V gene lost 3 bases and the J gene lost 5 bases, with 13 bases spanning the gap. The CDR3 contains 14 residues. Germline V gives CDR1 KGHSH, CDR2 LQKENI.

As regards this clone: The read halts 3 residues ahead of the CDR3 end, with the missing end drawn from the germline J gene. V and J are TRBV5-6 and TRBJ2-3; 11 bases align to TRBD1. The CDR3 is 15 amino acids. The germline CDR1 and CDR2 sequences are SGHDT and YYEEEE. This CDR3 is CASSKRDRGLETQYF. The part of the CDR3 DNA that was read is TGTGCCAGCAGCAAAAGGGACAGGGGGTTAGAGACG.